This T cell receptor (beta chain) was retrieved from a study of T-cell memory formation after mild COVID-19. Study-wide results and limits: Memory cells collected pre-infection included some clones that later responded, suggesting cross-reactive memory joined. Second-wave clones that peaked on day 37 lacked confirmed SARS-CoV-2 specificity.

A remark on this clonotype: What it binds is unknown.

TCRdb processed the 5' RACE reads anew with MiXCR; each CDR3 protein has one entry. The table has 150,000 to 200,000 distinct CDR3 sequences, around 10% seen once. The CDR3 loop spans 13 amino acids. The V gene's germline CDR1 is SGHVS and CDR2 FNYEAQ. Trimming pared 0 bases from V and 7 bases from J, leaving 6 bases between. The V gene is TRBV7-6, the J gene TRBJ1-4; D remains unclear. The receptor was isolated from a man younger than 30 who had mild COVID-19 (a few samples of this study predate the infection). Cell type and time point are not known. The sequencing sample was made of PBMCs or a T cell subset sorted from them (not recorded which). The CDR3 coding sequence is TGTGCCAGCAGCTTAGCATATACTGAAAAACTGTTTTTT. Translated: CASSLAYTEKLFF.